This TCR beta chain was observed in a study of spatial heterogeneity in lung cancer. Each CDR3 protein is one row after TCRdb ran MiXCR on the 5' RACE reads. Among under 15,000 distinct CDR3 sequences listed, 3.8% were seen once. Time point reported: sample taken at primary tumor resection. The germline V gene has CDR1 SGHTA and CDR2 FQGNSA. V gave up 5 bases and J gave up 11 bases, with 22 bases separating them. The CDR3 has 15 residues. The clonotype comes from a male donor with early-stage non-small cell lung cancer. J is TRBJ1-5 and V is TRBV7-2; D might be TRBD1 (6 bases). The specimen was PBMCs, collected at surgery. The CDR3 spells CASSASAGERGTQHF. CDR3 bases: TGTGCCAGCAGCGCATCAGCAGGGGAACGGGGGACCCAGCATTTT.